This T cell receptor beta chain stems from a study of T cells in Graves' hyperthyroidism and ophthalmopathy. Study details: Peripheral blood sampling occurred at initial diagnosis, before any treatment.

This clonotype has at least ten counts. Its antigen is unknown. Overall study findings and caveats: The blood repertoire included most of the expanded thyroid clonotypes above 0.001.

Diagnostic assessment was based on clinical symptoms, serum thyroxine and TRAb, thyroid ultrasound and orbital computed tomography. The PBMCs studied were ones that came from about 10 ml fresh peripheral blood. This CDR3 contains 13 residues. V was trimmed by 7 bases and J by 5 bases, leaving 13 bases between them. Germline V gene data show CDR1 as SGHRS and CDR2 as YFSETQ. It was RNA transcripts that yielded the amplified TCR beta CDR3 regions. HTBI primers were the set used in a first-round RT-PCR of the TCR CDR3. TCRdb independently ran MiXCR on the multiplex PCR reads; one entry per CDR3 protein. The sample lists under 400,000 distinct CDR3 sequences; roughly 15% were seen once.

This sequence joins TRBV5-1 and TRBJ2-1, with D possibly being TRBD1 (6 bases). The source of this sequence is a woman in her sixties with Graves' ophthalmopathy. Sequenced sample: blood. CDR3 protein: CASDGGGNNEQFF. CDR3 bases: TGCGCCAGCGATGGGGGCGGAAACAATGAGCAGTTCTTC.